These 3 T cell receptor beta chains were sequenced from one sample in a study of T cells in Graves' hyperthyroidism and ophthalmopathy. Amplified TCR beta CDR3 regions came from RNA transcripts. First-round RT-PCR with HTBI primers amplified the TCR CDR3 region. TCRdb recomputed calls from the multiplex PCR reads with MiXCR, one row per CDR3 protein. The sample holds 700,000 or so distinct CDR3 sequences, about a sixth seen once. Source material: blood. The receptors originated from a man aged 18 to 30 with Graves' hyperthyroidism.

There are many counts of this clonotype. The rearrangement links TRBV3-1 to TRBJ2-5; TRBD2 matches 7 bases. V dropped 7 bases and J dropped 4; count of bases not matched to a gene: 9. CDR1 is LGHDT and CDR2 is YNNKEL in the germline V gene (reference sequence). There are 14 residues in the CDR3. The CDR3 loop reads CASTLSGGAETQYF. The CDR3 nucleotides are TGTGCCAGCACCTTATCGGGAGGAGCAGAGACCCAGTACTTC.

This chain uses TRBV29-1 with TRBJ1-1, with 7 bases lining up with TRBD1. V lost 5 bases to trimming and J lost 1 base; unmatched junction nucleotides: 7. From germline, CDR1 is SQVTM and CDR2 ANQGSEA. This CDR3 has 14 residues. CDR3 loop: CSVKRDSWNTEAFF. CDR3 bases: TGCAGCGTTAAACGGGACAGCTGGAACACTGAAGCTTTCTTT.

This clonotype was counted between two and nine times. V and J are TRBV5-1 and TRBJ2-7; 8 bases map to TRBD2. Germline V gene sequence: CDR1 SGHRS, CDR2 YFSETQ. The CDR3 is made up of 17 amino acids. The V and J ends lost 1 base and 2 bases, in that order; junction bases with no gene match: 11. DNA for the CDR3: TGCGCCAGCAGCTTGAAGATGGGAGCGGGAGCGACCTACGAGCAGTACTTC. It is translated as CASSLKMGAGATYEQYF.